Shown below are 32 T cell receptor beta chains from a single sample sequenced in a study of shared clonotypes between healthy human individuals. Using immunoSEQ multiplex PCR, the repertoire was profiled, and TCRdb retains in-frame clones only, with some absent. The profile shows hundreds of thousands of clones, about 95% of them singletons. Positive CCR7 selection of CD45RO-negative cells yielded the naive CD8 cells, and terminally differentiated effector memory CD45RA+ cells were excluded. Material for sequencing was naive CD8+ T cells sorted from blood. The receptors were gathered from a woman in her twenties or thirties in good health.

This chain links TRBV28 with TRBJ2-2; 9 positions agree with TRBD1. Trimming removed 1 base from V and 3 bases from J; junction bases left unmatched: 15. CDR1 MDHEN and CDR2 SYDVKM come from the germline V gene. This CDR3 has 20 residues. In DNA form, the CDR3 reads TGTGCCAGCAGTTTATACGGGAGTACCGAACAGGGGGCTTACACCGGGGAGCTGTTTTTT. Residues: CASSLYGSTEQGAYTGELFF.

The chain has TRBV14 and TRBJ2-5; D is undetermined. Germline CDR1 and CDR2: SGHDN and FVKESK. The CDR3 has 14 amino acids. V was cut by 3 bases and J by 3 bases, with 11 bases left in between. The CDR3 here is CASSHRGDEETQYF. CDR3 DNA sequence: TGTGCCAGCAGCCATCGCGGCGACGAAGAGACCCAGTACTTC.

V usage is TRBV7-8 and J usage is TRBJ1-4, with D perhaps TRBD1 (6 bases). CDR1 is SGHVS, CDR2 FQNEAQ, per germline. The CDR3 is 15 residues long. The CDR3 is CASQPEGGVRVKLFF. The DNA for the CDR3 is TGTGCTTCACAACCAGAGGGGGGGGTAAGGGTAAAACTGTTTTTT. Supplemented by reference TRBV7-8 and TRBJ1-4, the full variable domain reads GAGVSQSPRYKVAKRGQDVALRCDPISGHVSLFWYQQALGQGPEFLTYFQNEAQLDKSGLPSDRFFAERPEGSVSTLKIQRTQQEDSAVYLCASQPEGGVRVKLFFGSGTQLSVL.

This sequence joins TRBV14 and TRBJ2-3, with 9 bases lining up with TRBD2. Unmatched junction bases numbered 13, after V lost 4 bases and J lost 2 bases. This CDR3 comprises 18 residues. Germline V lookup: CDR1 SGHDN, CDR2 FVKESK. Here the CDR3 reads CASSPGNLLAGDTDTQYF. The CDR3 DNA follows: TGTGCCAGCAGCCCGGGCAACCTACTAGCGGGTGACACAGATACGCAGTATTTT.

The chain couples TRBV28 to TRBJ1-5; the D gene is possibly TRBD1 (5 bases). The germline CDR1 and CDR2 sequences are MDHEN and SYDVKM. CDR3 length: 13 amino acids. Trimming cost V 3 bases and J 6 bases, with 9 bases left between them. DNA for the CDR3: TGTGCCAGCAGTTTGTGGGGCACTCAGCCCCAGCATTTT. Its protein product is CASSLWGTQPQHF.

The rearrangement links TRBV5-6 to TRBJ2-7; possibly TRBD1 for D (6 bases). Germline V CDR1 and CDR2: SGHDT, YYEEEE. The CDR3 spans 15 residues. V lost 0 bases, J lost 1 base, and 11 bases lay in between. CDR3 in DNA: TGTGCCAGCAGCTTGGTGGACAGCCCGTCCTACGAGCAGTACTTC. Protein: CASSLVDSPSYEQYF.

The chain employs TRBV5-1 and TRBJ2-1; TRBD1 is a possible D gene (5 bases). Trimming left V 0 bases short and J 2 bases short, with 12 bases between. This CDR3 has 16 residues. Germline CDR1 and CDR2: SGHRS and YFSETQ. In DNA form, the CDR3 reads TGCGCCAGCAGCTTGGTATGGGCAGGGACCTACAATGAGCAGTTCTTC. As protein: CASSLVWAGTYNEQFF.

The chain is built from TRBV28 and TRBJ2-4; possibly TRBD2 for D (6 bases). Trimming took off 6 bases at V and 11 bases at J, with 11 bases between the two ends. The germline gives CDR1 MDHEN, CDR2 SYDVKM. The length of the CDR3 is 11 residues. CDR3 in DNA: TGTGCCAGCAGCCCGGGAGTCTTTCAGTACTTC. Amino acids: CASSPGVFQYF.

This rearrangement joins TRBV5-5 to TRBJ2-7; D is unresolved. Germline loops: CDR1 SGHKS, CDR2 YYEKEE (reference sequence). The CDR3 extends over 17 amino acids. Trimming left V 0 bases short and J 0 bases short, with 16 bases between. CDR3: CASSLAYDTESSYEQYF. CDR3 nucleotide sequence: TGTGCCAGCAGCTTGGCGTACGATACCGAGAGCTCCTACGAGCAGTACTTC.

This chain uses TRBV5-5 with TRBJ2-2; TRBD2 matches at 7 bases. The CDR3 is 17 residues long. The junction had 8 bases not matched to a gene; V was cut back by 0 bases and J by 3 bases. Germline lookup yields CDR1 SGHKS and CDR2 YYEKEE (reference sequence). CDR3 DNA: TGTGCCAGCAGCTTGGGACAGCGGGATTACTACACCGGGGAGCTGTTTTTT. Translating gives CASSLGQRDYYTGELFF.

CDR3 nucleotides: TGTGCCAGCAGCCAAGTGAGGGATGGCACTGAAGCTTTCTTT. It specifies CASSQVRDGTEAFF. The V and J genes are TRBV14 and TRBJ1-1; D is unclear. The germline V gene has CDR1 SGHDN and CDR2 FVKESK. CDR3 length equals 14 residues. With 1 base removed from V and 4 bases from J, the gap between germline ends came to 10 bases. Full variable domain (rest looked up from reference TRBV14 and TRBJ1-1): EAGVTQFPSHSVIEKGQTVTLRCDPISGHDNLYWYRRVMGKEIKFLLHFVKESKQDESGMPNNRFLAERTGGTYSTLKVQPAELEDSGVYFCASSQVRDGTEAFFGQGTRLTVV.

The chain carries TRBV13 and TRBJ2-7, with D uncertain. Trimming cost V 3 bases and J 2 bases, with 8 bases left between them. Germline CDR1 and CDR2: PRHDT and FYEKMQ (reference sequence). This CDR3 comprises 13 residues. This chain's CDR3 is CASSFPDTYEQYF. In DNA form, the CDR3 reads TGTGCCAGCAGCTTCCCCGACACCTACGAGCAGTACTTC.

Only a few counts were recorded for this clone. The chain recombines TRBV30 with TRBJ1-1, with 7 bases that match TRBD1. The CDR3 runs to 13 residues. Trimming at V came to 3 bases and at J to 7 bases, leaving 8 bases not matched to a gene. Germline loops: CDR1 GTSNPN, CDR2 SVGIG (reference sequence). The CDR3 sequence: CAWSALTGIEAFF. The DNA for the CDR3 is TGTGCCTGGAGCGCATTGACAGGGATTGAAGCTTTCTTT. Combining the CDR3 with reference TRBV30 and TRBJ1-1 gives the whole variable domain SQTIHQWPATLVQPVGSPLSLECTVEGTSNPNLYWYRQAAGRGLQLLFYSVGIGQISSEVPQNLSASRPQDRQFILSSKKLLLSDSGFYLCAWSALTGIEAFFGQGTRLTVV.

V gene TRBV5-6 combines with J gene TRBJ2-7; 7 bases agree with TRBD2. CDR1 is SGHDT and CDR2 is YYEEEE in the germline V gene. V was clipped by 4 bases and J by 2 bases; unmatched bases: 9. The CDR3 has 15 amino acids. The CDR3 DNA follows: TGTGCCAGCAGCCACCGGGGGGAGATGGCCTACGAGCAGTACTTC. Translating gives CASSHRGEMAYEQYF.

This clone was picked up one time. This rearrangement joins TRBV4-1 to TRBJ2-1, with unresolved D. This CDR3 has 16 residues. Per germline, CDR1 MGHRA and CDR2 YSYEKL. Trimming cost V 1 base and J 4 bases, with 14 bases left between them. Here the CDR3 DNA reads TGCGCCAGCAGCCAAGTTTTGGTGACTGGGTACAATGAGCAGTTCTTC. This sequence encodes CASSQVLVTGYNEQFF.

In this sample, this clone turned up a few times. The chain recombines TRBV30 with TRBJ2-3; 7 bases match TRBD2. This CDR3 has 15 residues. Losses at the gene ends were 4 bases for V and 1 base for J; bases not matched to a gene: 8. From germline, CDR1 is GTSNPN and CDR2 SVGIG (reference sequence). CDR3 in amino acids: CAWTMGGMGTDTQYF. DNA of the CDR3: TGTGCCTGGACCATGGGGGGGATGGGCACAGATACGCAGTATTTT.

The V and J genes are TRBV5-1 and TRBJ1-4; no clear D. The CDR3 has 12 residues. V was pared by 0 bases and J by 8 bases, with 5 bases between. CDR1 is SGHRS, CDR2 YFSETQ, per germline. The CDR3 DNA sequence: TGCGCCAGCAGCTTGGACAGAGAAAAACTGTTTTTT. This translates into CASSLDREKLFF.

The CDR3 region has the DNA TGTGCCATCAGTGACGCCGACTATGGCTACACCTTC. Translating gives CAISDADYGYTF. This rearrangement joins TRBV10-3 to TRBJ1-2; no reliable D call. The CDR3 runs 12 residues. V was pared by 3 bases and J by 3 bases, with 5 bases between. Germline-derived CDR1 and CDR2 are ENHRY and SYGVKD.

The rearrangement links TRBV27 to TRBJ1-5, with TRBD1 matching 7 bases. V shed 4 bases, J shed 7 bases, and the junction held 10 bases outside the gene matches. Looked up from germline, CDR1 is MNHEY and CDR2 is SMNVEV (reference sequence). CDR3 length: 15 amino acids. CDR3 bases: TGTGCCAGCAGTTCCTTGACAGGGAAAGGCCAGCCCCAGCATTTT. Its translation: CASSSLTGKGQPQHF.

CDR3 DNA: TGCGCCAGCAGCCAAGATCGGGACAGGGGCTACGAGCAGTACTTC. Its protein product is CASSQDRDRGYEQYF. The chain is built from TRBV4-1 and TRBJ2-7; 10 bases are shared with TRBD1. Germline trimming cut 0 bases from V and 3 bases from J; bases unmatched to any gene: 2. The length of the CDR3 is 15 residues. The V gene's germline CDR1 is MGHRA and CDR2 YSYEKL.

The gene calls are TRBV4-1 and TRBJ2-3; a weak D match, TRBD2 (6 bases). V was cut by 1 base and J by 0 bases, with 20 bases left in between. The CDR3 runs 19 residues. Germline CDR1 and CDR2: MGHRA and YSYEKL. This chain's CDR3 is CASSQGSQGRRDSTDTQYF. The CDR3 nucleotides are TGCGCCAGCAGCCAAGGATCTCAGGGAAGGCGGGACAGCACAGATACGCAGTATTTT.

This clone was seen just once. The gene calls are TRBV27 and TRBJ2-7; weak D call: TRBD1 (5 bases). This CDR3 comprises 14 residues. CDR1 is MNHEY and CDR2 is SMNVEV in the germline V gene (reference sequence). Trimming removed 7 bases at V and 6 bases at J, with 19 bases between. CDR3 amino acids: CASNLSGPGGEQYF. DNA for the CDR3: TGTGCCAGCAACTTATCAGGGCCAGGTGGCGAGCAGTACTTC.

In its sample, this clone was seen once. The chain is built from TRBV2 and TRBJ1-4; D unresolved. The V gene's germline CDR1 is SNHLY and CDR2 FYNNEI. V dropped 5 bases and J dropped 1 base, with 14 bases sitting between them. The CDR3 runs 16 residues. The CDR3: CASSKGMHQTNEKLFF. For the CDR3, the DNA is TGTGCCAGCAGTAAAGGAATGCACCAAACTAATGAAAAACTGTTTTTT.

The V gene is TRBV5-1, the J gene TRBJ1-3, with TRBD1 matching 7 bases. Germline V lookup: CDR1 SGHRS, CDR2 YFSETQ. The junction had 8 bases not matched to a gene; V was cut back by 5 bases and J by 0 bases. This CDR3 has 16 amino acids. The CDR3 DNA reads as TGCGCCAGCAGGTCGACAGGGTCAAGCTCTGGAAACACCATATATTTT. It yields the protein CASRSTGSSSGNTIYF.

As regards this clone: The sample carries other DNA sequences with the same CDR3. The chain couples TRBV30 to TRBJ2-1; the match to TRBD1 covers 9 bases. V lost 2 bases to trimming and J lost 4 bases; unmatched junction nucleotides: 3. CDR3 length: 14 amino acids. Per germline, CDR1 GTSNPN and CDR2 SVGIG (reference sequence). CDR3 region: CAWSSGQGYNEQFF. The CDR3 DNA is TGTGCCTGGAGTTCGGGACAGGGATACAATGAGCAGTTCTTC.

This chain joins TRBV7-9 and TRBJ2-2, with 9 bases identical to TRBD2. The CDR3 has 16 amino acids. CDR1 SEHNR and CDR2 FQNEAQ come from the germline V gene (reference sequence). V lost 4 bases and J lost 8; bases outside the gene matches: 11. CDR3 amino acids: CASSSRLAEVTGELFF. DNA of the CDR3: TGTGCCAGCAGCTCAAGACTAGCGGAGGTGACTGGGGAGCTGTTTTTT.

The chain employs TRBV4-2 and TRBJ2-1, with 7 bases fitting TRBD2. The CDR3 covers 15 residues. J lost 3 bases, V lost 4 bases, and 6 bases had no gene match. Germline V gene sequence: CDR1 LGHNA, CDR2 YNFKEQ. CDR3 region: CASSRGRDYYNEQFF. The CDR3, as DNA: TGTGCCAGCAGCCGAGGACGGGACTACTACAATGAGCAGTTCTTC.

Details on this clone: At the DNA level, this CDR3 is encoded by other sequences in the same sample as well. V usage is TRBV19 and J usage is TRBJ2-1; no firm D call. V lost 1 base, J lost 9 bases, and 4 bases lay in between. The V gene's germline CDR1 is LNHDA and CDR2 SQIVND (reference sequence). This CDR3 comprises 11 residues. The CDR3 here is CASSIGREQFF. The DNA of the CDR3 is TGTGCCAGTAGTATAGGGCGTGAGCAGTTCTTC.

This chain joins TRBV5-1 and TRBJ2-7; D not resolved. The germline V and J ends were trimmed by 0 bases and 2 bases, with 6 bases remaining between them. Germline-derived CDR1 and CDR2 are SGHRS and YFSETQ. The CDR3 extends over 13 amino acids. The CDR3: CASSLAPTYEQYF. For the CDR3, the DNA is TGCGCCAGCAGCTTGGCCCCCACCTACGAGCAGTACTTC. The whole variable domain, filled in from reference TRBV5-1 and TRBJ2-7, reads KAGVTQTPRYLIKTRGQQVTLSCSPISGHRSVSWYQQTPGQGLQFLFEYFSETQRNKGNFPGRFSGRQFSNSRSEMNVSTLELGDSALYLCASSLAPTYEQYFGPGTRLTVT.

The genes are TRBV7-8 and TRBJ2-5, with D unclear. This CDR3 has 14 amino acids. Per the germline V gene, CDR1 is SGHVS and CDR2 is FQNEAQ. V was clipped by 4 bases and J by 0 bases, with 9 bases between them. The CDR3 here is CASSSRRDQETQYF. In DNA form, the CDR3 reads TGTGCCAGCAGCTCACGACGGGACCAAGAGACCCAGTACTTC.

This rearrangement joins TRBV7-9 to TRBJ2-3; 10 bases map to TRBD1. The CDR3 loop spans 15 amino acids. J was trimmed by 4 bases and V by 3 bases; bases with no gene match: 4. Germline CDR1 and CDR2: SEHNR and FQNEAQ (reference sequence). CDR3 residues: CASSFGTGEADTQYF. The CDR3 region has the DNA TGTGCCAGCAGCTTTGGGACAGGGGAAGCAGATACGCAGTATTTT.

Of note for this clone: Other DNA variants within this sample encode the same CDR3. J is TRBJ1-1 and V is TRBV9; D is unclear. V lost 0 bases and J lost 4, with 4 bases in between. The CDR3 runs to 12 residues. The germline V gene has CDR1 SGDLS and CDR2 YYNGEE. This CDR3 reads CASSVGGTEAFF. CDR3 nucleotides: TGTGCCAGCAGCGTAGGGGGCACTGAAGCTTTCTTT.